The rows below give T cell receptor beta chains drawn from one sample of a study of blood T cell repertoires in COVID-19. Here immunoSEQ multiplex PCR was the method, and the copy in TCRdb shows in-frame clones only, minus some. Of 200,000 to 250,000 clones listed, 80% to 90% were seen once; the top ten hold 3% to 3.5%. Sequencing input: PBMCs or T cells enriched from blood (not recorded which). The source of these receptors is a woman aged 18-29 years in a cohort exposed to, infected with or recovered from COVID-19 (not recorded which). The CDR3 runs from the conserved cysteine through the conserved F or W. A D gene is named only where the DNA matches it firmly. A row's size may be missing; if present it is once, few, many or a size class.

v_call	clone_size	j_call	d_call	cdr3_aa	cdr3_nt
TRBV2	-	TRBJ1-5	TRBD1	CASRDDRGIQPQHF	TGTGCCAGCAGGGACGACAGGGGAATTCAGCCCCAGCATTTT
TRBV21-1	-	TRBJ1-1	-	CASSPQGTKNTEAFF	TGTGCCAGCAGCCCTCAGGGGACGAAAAACACTGAAGCTTTCTTT
TRBV5-4	-	TRBJ2-2	TRBD2	CASSWTSGRAYTGELFF	TGTGCCAGCAGCTGGACTAGCGGGAGGGCCTACACCGGGGAGCTGTTTTTT
TRBV19	-	TRBJ2-1	TRBD2	CASRERGNSYNEQFF	TGTGCCAGTAGGGAGCGGGGAAATTCCTACAATGAGCAGTTCTTC
TRBV7-2	-	TRBJ2-2	-	CASSYRLGGVNANTGELFF	TGTGCCAGCAGCTACCGACTCGGCGGCGTTAACGCGAACACCGGGGAGCTGTTTTTT
TRBV10-3	-	TRBJ2-7	TRBD1	CAISESDRVSYEQYF	TGTGCCATCAGTGAAAGCGACAGGGTGTCCTACGAGCAGTACTTC
TRBV6-5	-	TRBJ2-3	TRBD2	CASSYKRGTYTDTQYF	TGTGCCAGCAGTTACAAGCGGGGGACCTACACAGATACGCAGTATTTT
TRBV10-1	-	TRBJ1-1	-	CASRPRGQNTEAFF	TGCGCCAGCAGACCTCGAGGACAGAACACTGAAGCTTTCTTT
TRBV3-1/TRBV3-2	-	TRBJ1-1	-	CASSQRQVVSEAFF	TGTGCCAGCAGCCAAAGACAGGTTGTGTCAGAAGCTTTCTTT
TRBV7-6	-	TRBJ2-1	TRBD2	CASSLRGEPYNEQFF	TGTGCCAGCAGCTTACGGGGGGAGCCCTACAATGAGCAGTTCTTC
TRBV7-8	-	TRBJ2-2	TRBD2	CASSLVSGSFEELFF	TGTGCCAGCAGCTTAGTTAGCGGGAGTTTCGAGGAGCTGTTTTTT
TRBV5-4	-	TRBJ1-1	-	CASSLVDRGAFF	TGTGCCAGCAGCTTGGTTGACCGGGGAGCTTTCTTT
TRBV28	-	TRBJ1-6	-	CASSLPIRHSPLHF	TGTGCCAGCAGTTTACCGATCAGGCATTCACCCCTCCACTTT
TRBV6-5	once	TRBJ2-1	TRBD2	CASSYNSGGPDNEQFF	TGTGCCAGCAGTTACAATAGCGGGGGGCCAGACAATGAGCAGTTCTTC
TRBV3-1/TRBV3-2	-	TRBJ1-4	TRBD1	CASSQGDELFF	TGTGCCAGCAGTCAGGGGGACGAACTGTTTTTT
TRBV5-1	-	TRBJ2-1	TRBD2	CASSSGGGSQNEQFF	TGCGCCAGCAGCTCCGGGGGGGGCAGCCAGAATGAGCAGTTCTTC
TRBV7-2	-	TRBJ1-1	-	CASSLRTDFEAFF	TGTGCCAGCAGCTTAAGGACAGACTTTGAAGCTTTCTTT
TRBV12-3/TRBV12-4	once	TRBJ2-7	-	CASSKVERIQYF	TGTGCCAGCAGTAAGGTTGAGAGGATTCAGTACTTC
TRBV5-1	-	TRBJ1-1	TRBD1	CASSLGTGAMNTEAFF	TGCGCCAGCAGCTTGGGGACAGGGGCTATGAACACTGAAGCTTTCTTT
TRBV27	once	TRBJ2-5	-	CASSQAENPVRETQYF	TGTGCCAGCAGTCAGGCCGAAAATCCCGTCAGGGAGACCCAGTACTTC
TRBV11-3	-	TRBJ2-2	-	CASSPGQSTGELFF	TGTGCCAGCAGCCCAGGACAGTCCACCGGGGAGCTGTTTTTT
TRBV3-1/TRBV3-2	-	TRBJ2-3	TRBD1	CASSPGTVPYTQYF	TGTGCCAGCAGCCCCGGGACAGTTCCCTATACGCAGTATTTT
TRBV12-3/TRBV12-4	-	TRBJ1-1	-	CASSLGTTTEAFF	TGTGCCAGCAGTTTGGGCACCACCACTGAAGCTTTCTTT
TRBV4-2	once	TRBJ2-7	-	CASSQDNRDHEQYF	TGTGCCAGCAGCCAAGATAACAGGGACCACGAGCAGTACTTC
TRBV18	-	TRBJ1-1	TRBD1	CASSPKGAQDTEAFF	TGTGCCAGCTCACCAAAGGGGGCACAGGATACTGAAGCTTTCTTT
TRBV3-1/TRBV3-2	-	TRBJ2-5	TRBD2	CASGPPSGRSETQYF	TGTGCCAGCGGACCGCCCAGCGGGAGATCAGAGACCCAGTACTTC
TRBV3-1/TRBV3-2	few	TRBJ2-3	TRBD2	CASSPAGDRTDTQYF	TGTGCCAGCAGCCCTGCGGGGGATCGCACAGATACGCAGTATTTT
TRBV12-5	-	TRBJ2-3	TRBD2	CASGAGTRPDTQYF	TGTGCTAGTGGCGCCGGGACTAGGCCGGATACGCAGTATTTT
TRBV19	-	TRBJ2-1	-	CASSIKWGRNEQFF	TGTGCCAGTAGTATCAAATGGGGGAGGAATGAGCAGTTCTTC
TRBV18	-	TRBJ2-1	TRBD2	CASSPLADYNEQFF	TGTGCCAGCTCACCCCTAGCGGATTACAATGAGCAGTTCTTC
TRBV5-6	-	TRBJ2-3	TRBD2	CASSLRGVTGTDTQYF	TGTGCCAGCAGCTTGCGGGGGGTCACTGGGACAGATACGCAGTATTTT